The entry below gives a single T cell receptor beta chain sequence along with its context. These data originate in a study of CD8+CD57+ T cells in acquired aplastic anemia. Study background: Reads per healthy sample averaged roughly 9.9 million (CD4+) and some 12 million (CD8+).

Genomic DNA templated the TCR beta VDJ and CDR3 profiling. TCRdb analysed the reads with MiXCR anew, one entry per CDR3 protein. The table lists roughly 51,000 distinct CDR3 sequences, about two thirds of them singletons. The CDR3 runs to 17 residues. Unmatched junction bases numbered 5, after V lost 5 bases and J lost 3 bases. Germline-derived CDR1 and CDR2 are SGHTA and FQGTGA. The chain joins TRBV7-3 to TRBJ2-2; 14 bases agree with TRBD2. The sequenced sample was sorted CD4+, CD8+, or CD8+CD57+ T cells (not recorded which) from PBMCs. The sequence derives from a human donor in good health, serving as a control. The CDR3 DNA sequence: TGTGCCAGCAGCCCAACGGGACTAGCGGGGGACACCGGGGAGCTGTTTTTT. Encoded protein: CASSPTGLAGDTGELFF.